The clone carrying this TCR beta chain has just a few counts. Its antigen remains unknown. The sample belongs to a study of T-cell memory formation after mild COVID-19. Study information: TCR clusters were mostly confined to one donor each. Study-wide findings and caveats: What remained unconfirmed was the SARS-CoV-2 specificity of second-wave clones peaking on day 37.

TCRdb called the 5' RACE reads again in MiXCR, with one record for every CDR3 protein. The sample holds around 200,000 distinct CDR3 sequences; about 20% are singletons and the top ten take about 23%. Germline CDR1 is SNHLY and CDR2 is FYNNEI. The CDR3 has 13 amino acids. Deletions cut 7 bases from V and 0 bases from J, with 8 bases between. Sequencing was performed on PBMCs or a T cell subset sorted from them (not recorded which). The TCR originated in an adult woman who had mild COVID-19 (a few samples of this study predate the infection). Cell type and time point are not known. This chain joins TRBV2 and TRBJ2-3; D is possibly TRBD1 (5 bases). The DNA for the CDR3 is TGTGCCAGCACAGACAGAAGCACAGATACGCAGTATTTT. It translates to CASTDRSTDTQYF.